These 27 T cell receptor beta chains originate from one sample sequenced in a study of blood T cell repertoires in COVID-19. Method: immunoSEQ multiplex PCR; TCRdb's copy keeps in-frame clones and lacks some. Here the sample spans some 250,000 clones, roughly 80% being singletons. The sequenced material came from peripheral blood. Source of these receptors: a woman of 80 years or more with acute or convalescent COVID-19.

This clone came up a few times. This chain links TRBV7-3 with TRBJ2-1; possible D gene TRBD2, 5 bases. Germline lookup yields CDR1 SGHTA and CDR2 FQGTGA. V shed 3 bases and J shed 0 bases, with 12 bases lying between them. The CDR3 extends over 16 amino acids. CDR3 DNA: TGTGCCAGCAGCTTGGCAAAAGGGAGCTCCTACAATGAGCAGTTCTTC. It specifies CASSLAKGSSYNEQFF.

This clone came up once. The chain joins TRBV19 to TRBJ2-2; 9 bases are a match to TRBD2. This CDR3 has 15 residues. In germline, CDR1 is LNHDA, CDR2 SQIVND (reference sequence). The J segment lost 5 bases and the V segment lost 4 bases, leaving 5 bases of the junction unmatched. CDR3 nucleotide sequence: TGTGCCAGTAGTACTCGGACTAGCGTAACCGGGGAGCTGTTTTTT. This translates into CASSTRTSVTGELFF. Filled out from reference TRBV19 and TRBJ2-2, the complete variable domain reads DGGITQSPKYLFRKEGQNVTLSCEQNLNHDAMYWYRQDPGQGLRLIYYSQIVNDFQKGDIAEGYSVSREKKESFPLTVTSAQKNPTAFYLCASSTRTSVTGELFFGEGSRLTVL.

The gene calls are TRBV6-5 and TRBJ1-1, with a possible D match to TRBD1 (6 bases). The CDR3 is 14 residues long. Germline V gene lookup returns CDR1 MNHEY and CDR2 SVGAGI. V was clipped by 6 bases and J by 0 bases, with 11 bases between them. The CDR3 is CASRADSMNTEAFF. In nucleotides, the CDR3 is TGTGCCAGCAGGGCGGACAGCATGAACACTGAAGCTTTCTTT.

The V gene is TRBV19, the J gene TRBJ2-2; 12 bases match TRBD2. The germline gives CDR1 LNHDA, CDR2 SQIVND (reference sequence). The J segment lost 5 bases and the V segment lost 4 bases, leaving 11 bases of the junction unmatched. The CDR3 totals 18 residues. The CDR3 DNA sequence: TGTGCCAGTAGTACCCGGCGGCTAGCGGGAGGGCTTACCGGGGAGCTGTTTTTT. Translation: CASSTRRLAGGLTGELFF.

This clone came up once. The gene calls are TRBV20-1 and TRBJ2-3; 11 bases agree with TRBD2. The V and J ends lost 3 bases and 0 bases, in that order; junction bases with no gene match: 8. The germline V gene encodes CDR1 DFQATT and CDR2 SNEGSKA (reference sequence). This CDR3 region has 17 residues. The CDR3 sequence: CSASGTSGSSSTDTQYF. As DNA, the CDR3 is TGCAGTGCTAGTGGGACTAGCGGAAGCTCTAGCACAGATACGCAGTATTTT.

The chain uses TRBV18 and TRBJ1-1; D is possibly TRBD1 (6 bases). The length of the CDR3 is 15 residues. Germline V gives CDR1 KGHSH, CDR2 LQKENI. Trimming removed 2 bases at V and 1 base at J, with 11 bases between. In DNA form, the CDR3 reads TGTGCCAGCTCACCAGGTTGGACAGAGAACACTGAAGCTTTCTTT. It specifies CASSPGWTENTEAFF.

The chain links TRBV29-1 to TRBJ1-1, with TRBD1 as a possible D gene (5 bases). Trimming removed 6 bases from V and 1 base from J, with 12 bases in between. CDR3 length: 13 amino acids. Germline V CDR1 and CDR2: SQVTM, ANQGSEA. CDR3 sequence reads: CSVLADRNTEAFF. The CDR3 nucleotides read TGCAGCGTCCTCGCCGACAGGAACACTGAAGCTTTCTTT.

The chain employs TRBV9 and TRBJ1-5; no clear D. Trimming removed 3 bases from V and 7 bases from J, with 11 bases in between. The CDR3 extends over 13 amino acids. The germline CDR1 and CDR2 sequences are SGDLS and YYNGEE. CDR3 sequence: CASSAADRQPQHF. Written as DNA, the CDR3 is TGTGCCAGCAGCGCGGCGGATCGGCAGCCCCAGCATTTT.

The rearrangement uses TRBV27 and TRBJ2-6; no clear D. There are 15 residues in the CDR3. Germline loops: CDR1 MNHEY, CDR2 SMNVEV (reference sequence). The V end lost 5 bases, the J end lost 0 bases, and 8 bases lay between the germline ends. The CDR3 sequence: CASSLISSGANVLTF. CDR3 nucleotide sequence: TGTGCCAGCAGTCTTATCAGCTCTGGGGCCAACGTCCTGACTTTC.

The J gene is TRBJ2-2, the V gene TRBV15, with 7 bases that match TRBD2. The CDR3 is 16 residues long. Germline assignment: CDR1 LNHNV and CDR2 YYDKDF (reference sequence). V shed 0 bases, J shed 1 base, and the junction held 2 bases outside the gene matches. CDR3 in amino acids: CATSREVAGNTGELFF. CDR3 DNA: TGTGCCACCAGCAGAGAAGTAGCGGGGAACACCGGGGAGCTGTTTTTT.

This rearrangement joins TRBV6-5 to TRBJ1-2, with D tentatively TRBD1 (6 bases). Germline V CDR1 and CDR2: MNHEY, SVGAGI. With 6 bases removed from V and 5 bases from J, the gap between germline ends came to 10 bases. The CDR3 spans 12 residues. This CDR3 reads CASRPQGYGYTF. The CDR3 DNA follows: TGTGCCAGCAGGCCCCAGGGGTATGGCTACACCTTC.

The chain is built from TRBV19 and TRBJ2-5; 7 nucleotides align to TRBD2. Germline V gene sequence: CDR1 LNHDA, CDR2 SQIVND (reference sequence). With 4 bases clipped from V and 9 bases from J, the junction kept 14 bases outside the gene matches. The CDR3 loop spans 15 amino acids. CDR3 in amino acids: CASSTASGPRWAQYF. The CDR3 DNA follows: TGTGCCAGTAGTACCGCTAGCGGCCCTAGGTGGGCCCAGTACTTC.

The rearrangement uses TRBV3-1 (or the pseudogene TRBV3-2) and TRBJ2-5, with TRBD2 as a possible D gene (6 bases). The CDR3 contains 15 residues. Germline V gives CDR1 LGHDT, CDR2 YNNKEL (reference sequence). V lost 1 base to trimming and J lost 5 bases, with 14 bases between them. CDR3 DNA sequence: TGTGCCAGCAGCCAAGGACCGACTAGTGCCGAGACCCAGTACTTC. This codes for CASSQGPTSAETQYF.

The rearrangement links TRBV27 to TRBJ1-1, with D unclear. CDR1 is MNHEY and CDR2 is SMNVEV in the germline V gene (reference sequence). Trimming stripped 11 bases from V and 0 bases from J, with 28 bases between. This CDR3 spans 18 amino acids. The CDR3 region has the DNA TGTGCCTACCAAAATTTCGCGCAGGCCCACTTCATGAACACTGAAGCTTTCTTT. It encodes CAYQNFAQAHFMNTEAFF.

The chain is built from TRBV9 and TRBJ1-3; D remains ambiguous. Per germline, CDR1 SGDLS and CDR2 YYNGEE. Trimming removed 4 bases at V and 4 bases at J, with 6 bases between. The CDR3 loop spans 12 amino acids. DNA of the CDR3: TGTGCCAGCAGCACAATCGGAAACACCATATATTTT. Translation: CASSTIGNTIYF.

This clone was detected only a few times. The rearrangement uses TRBV5-1 and TRBJ1-6; D is perhaps TRBD1 (5 bases). CDR1 is SGHRS, CDR2 YFSETQ, per germline. The CDR3 runs to 15 residues. V gave up 4 bases and J gave up 12 bases, with 20 bases separating them. The CDR3 DNA reads as TGCGCCAGCAGCAGGGCGGGACCCACTGGAGGACCCCTCCACTTT. Its protein product is CASSRAGPTGGPLHF.

This clone was seen a single time. V and J are TRBV5-1 and TRBJ2-7; 8 bases align to TRBD1. V dropped 5 bases and J dropped 1; count of bases not matched to a gene: 8. The length of the CDR3 is 15 residues. The germline CDR1 and CDR2 sequences are SGHRS and YFSETQ. The CDR3 nucleotides read TGCGCCAGCAGTCAGGGGGCAACACCTTCCTACGAGCAGTACTTC. This encodes CASSQGATPSYEQYF. Drawing the rest from reference TRBV5-1 and TRBJ2-7, the complete variable domain is KAGVTQTPRYLIKTRGQQVTLSCSPISGHRSVSWYQQTPGQGLQFLFEYFSETQRNKGNFPGRFSGRQFSNSRSEMNVSTLELGDSALYLCASSQGATPSYEQYFGPGTRLTVT.

This clone appeared a single time. This chain uses TRBV5-1 with TRBJ1-3; 8 bases are a match to TRBD1. V shed 2 bases, J shed 0 bases, and the junction held 7 bases outside the gene matches. Germline V gene data show CDR1 as SGHRS and CDR2 as YFSETQ. This CDR3 has 17 amino acids. CDR3 in DNA: TGCGCCAGCAGCTTAGAGCGTACAGGGGGCTCTGGAAACACCATATATTTT. This sequence encodes CASSLERTGGSGNTIYF. The full variable domain, in which reference TRBV5-1 and TRBJ1-3 provide the parts outside the CDR3, is KAGVTQTPRYLIKTRGQQVTLSCSPISGHRSVSWYQQTPGQGLQFLFEYFSETQRNKGNFPGRFSGRQFSNSRSEMNVSTLELGDSALYLCASSLERTGGSGNTIYFGEGSWLTVV.

This clone was seen a handful of times. V gene TRBV1 combines with J gene TRBJ2-1; the table's D call TRBD1 went unverified against the DNA. TRBV1 is noted as a pseudogene. This CDR3 contains 15 residues. CDR3 region: CTGTRTGLFRVWQFF. In nucleotides, the CDR3 is TGCACCGGAACAAGGACAGGGCTTTTTCGGGTCTGGCAGTTCTTC.

The chain uses TRBV7-9 and TRBJ1-5; 7 bases map to TRBD1. Germline V CDR1 and CDR2: SEHNR, FQNEAQ (reference sequence). V gave up 6 bases and J gave up 5 bases; unmatched junction bases: 10. The CDR3 has 15 residues. The CDR3: CASRASGQWDQPQHF. DNA for the CDR3: TGTGCCAGCAGGGCGTCGGGACAGTGGGATCAGCCCCAGCATTTT.

The chain links TRBV5-1 to TRBJ1-2; maybe TRBD1 (6 bases). There are 14 residues in the CDR3. Germline CDR1 reads SGHRS; CDR2 reads YFSETQ. The V end lost 4 bases, the J end lost 7 bases, and 17 bases lay between the germline ends. The CDR3 DNA reads as TGCGCCAGCAGCCGGGAAGGGGGAGGGCTTGGCTACACCTTC. Translated: CASSREGGGLGYTF.

The rearrangement uses TRBV19 and TRBJ1-5; possible D gene TRBD1, 5 bases. CDR3 size: 14 residues. CDR1 LNHDA and CDR2 SQIVND come from the germline V gene (reference sequence). Between the trimmed V and J ends, which lost 7 bases and 6 bases, there was a span of 16 bases. CDR3 in DNA: TGTGCCAGTAACATTCGGGGGGAAGGTCAGCCCCAGCATTTT. This codes for CASNIRGEGQPQHF.

V is TRBV5-1 and J is TRBJ1-5; a possible D gene is TRBD1 (5 bases). V lost 0 bases to trimming and J lost 7 bases, with 14 bases between them. CDR1 SGHRS and CDR2 YFSETQ come from the germline V gene. The CDR3 consists of 15 residues. CDR3 sequence (DNA): TGCGCCAGCAGCTTGGATACAGGAGGGCGACAGCCCCAGCATTTT. Translation: CASSLDTGGRQPQHF.

The V gene is TRBV5-8, the J gene TRBJ2-5; D remains ambiguous. CDR1 and CDR2 (germline): SGHTS, YDEGEE. The CDR3 runs to 13 residues. V was cut by 1 base and J by 5 bases, with 9 bases left in between. The CDR3 bases are TGTGCCAGCAGCTTGACTGTGGTGGAGACCCAGTACTTC. It yields the protein CASSLTVVETQYF.

The genes are TRBV7-3 and TRBJ2-2, with TRBD1 matching over 7 bases. Per germline, CDR1 SGHTA and CDR2 FQGTGA. The length of the CDR3 is 15 residues. V gave up 5 bases and J gave up 4 bases; unmatched junction bases: 7. CDR3 sequence reads: CASSQTGLGTGELFF. DNA of the CDR3: TGTGCCAGCAGCCAGACAGGGCTGGGCACCGGGGAGCTGTTTTTT.

This clone was counted only a few times. The chain combines TRBV5-6 with TRBJ1-6, with 7 bases matching TRBD1. This CDR3 has 14 amino acids. V lost 2 bases, J lost 5 bases, and 1 base stayed unmatched. Germline V gives CDR1 SGHDT, CDR2 YYEEEE. The CDR3 spells CASSFTGDNSPLHF. CDR3 DNA sequence: TGTGCCAGCAGCTTCACAGGGGATAATTCACCCCTCCACTTT. The variable domain in full, with the rest retrieved from reference TRBV5-6 and TRBJ1-6, is DAGVTQSPTHLIKTRGQQVTLRCSPKSGHDTVSWYQQALGQGPQFIFQYYEEEERQRGNFPDRFSGHQFPNYSSELNVNALLLGDSALYLCASSFTGDNSPLHFGNGTRLTVT.

The J gene is TRBJ2-2, the V gene TRBV18, with 11 bases identical to TRBD2. Germline values: CDR1 KGHSH, CDR2 LQKENI. The ends lost 3 bases at V and 8 bases at J; junction bases unmatched: 5. The CDR3 consists of 15 residues. In DNA, the CDR3 is TGTGCCAGCTCACCGGGACTAGCGGTGGAAGGGGAGCTGTTTTTT. Translated: CASSPGLAVEGELFF.